A selection of T cell receptor beta chains follows, all from one sample in a study of OX40 agonist ivuxolimab in advanced cancers. Sequencing was performed with immunoSEQ multiplex PCR; in TCRdb, only in-frame clones are kept and a portion is missing. The sample has around 37,000 clones; 81% are singletons. Sequenced here: CD4+ or CD8+ T cells sorted from blood, sampled in a trial of the OX40 agonist ivuxolimab. The receptor source for this set is an adult with an advanced solid tumor such as melanoma, head and neck, liver or kidney cancer. The CDR3 runs from the conserved cysteine through the conserved F or W. Fields, in order: D gene, J gene, V gene, clone size, CDR3 protein, CDR3 DNA. A D gene is named only where the DNA matches it firmly. Rows may omit the clone size; those that give it use once, few, many or a size class.

d_call: TRBD1; j_call: TRBJ1-2; v_call: TRBV6-5; clone_size: NA; cdr3_aa: CASRAGGWGYTF; cdr3_nt: TGTGCCAGCAGGGCAGGGGGCTGGGGCTACACCTTC
d_call: NA; j_call: TRBJ1-5; v_call: TRBV28; clone_size: NA; cdr3_aa: CASSLLGDLNQPQHF; cdr3_nt: TGTGCCAGCAGTTTGTTGGGTGACCTCAATCAGCCCCAGCATTTT
d_call: NA; j_call: TRBJ1-5; v_call: TRBV4-2; clone_size: NA; cdr3_aa: CASSQEQGNQPQHF; cdr3_nt: TGTGCCAGCAGCCAAGAGCAGGGCAATCAGCCCCAGCATTTT
d_call: TRBD1; j_call: TRBJ1-1; v_call: TRBV30; clone_size: NA; cdr3_aa: CAWSSRQGSYTEAFF; cdr3_nt: TGTGCCTGGAGTTCACGACAGGGGAGTTATACTGAAGCTTTCTTT
d_call: NA; j_call: TRBJ1-2; v_call: TRBV28; clone_size: few; cdr3_aa: CASRSPYGYTF; cdr3_nt: TGTGCCAGCAGGTCACCCTATGGCTACACCTTC
d_call: NA; j_call: TRBJ2-7; v_call: TRBV30; clone_size: NA; cdr3_aa: CACVGGYEQYF; cdr3_nt: TGTGCCTGTGTTGGGGGGTACGAGCAGTACTTC
d_call: NA; j_call: TRBJ1-2; v_call: TRBV28; clone_size: NA; cdr3_aa: CASSLLGRARDGYTF; cdr3_nt: TGTGCCAGCAGTCTACTAGGGCGGGCGAGAGATGGCTACACCTTC
d_call: TRBD2; j_call: TRBJ2-1; v_call: TRBV2; clone_size: few; cdr3_aa: CASRRLAGSNEQFF; cdr3_nt: TGTGCCAGCAGAAGACTAGCGGGAAGCAATGAGCAGTTCTTC
d_call: NA; j_call: TRBJ2-3; v_call: TRBV28; clone_size: NA; cdr3_aa: CASSSRVEADTQYF; cdr3_nt: TGTGCCAGCAGTAGCAGGGTTGAGGCAGATACGCAGTATTTT
d_call: NA; j_call: TRBJ2-5; v_call: TRBV4-3; clone_size: NA; cdr3_aa: CASSQDYLIGMAPETQYF; cdr3_nt: TGCGCCAGCAGCCAAGACTACCTCATAGGGATGGCCCCCGAGACCCAGTACTTC
d_call: TRBD2; j_call: TRBJ2-1; v_call: TRBV19; clone_size: NA; cdr3_aa: CASSSRTSGGSSYNEQFF; cdr3_nt: TGTGCCAGTAGTAGCAGGACTAGCGGGGGGAGCTCCTACAATGAGCAGTTCTTC
d_call: TRBD1; j_call: TRBJ2-1; v_call: TRBV10-3; clone_size: NA; cdr3_aa: CAISEQGTLDEQFF; cdr3_nt: TGTGCCATCAGTGAACAGGGGACCCTCGATGAGCAGTTCTTC
d_call: TRBD2; j_call: TRBJ2-5; v_call: TRBV5-1; clone_size: few; cdr3_aa: CASSLDAGGPVETQYF; cdr3_nt: TGCGCCAGCAGCTTGGATGCGGGGGGGCCCGTGGAGACCCAGTACTTC
d_call: NA; j_call: TRBJ1-3; v_call: TRBV18; clone_size: NA; cdr3_aa: CASSPVEFGGNTIYF; cdr3_nt: TGTGCCAGCTCACCCGTCGAGTTCGGTGGAAACACCATATATTTT
d_call: NA; j_call: TRBJ1-5; v_call: TRBV19; clone_size: NA; cdr3_aa: CASSSAGTPKQHF; cdr3_nt: TGTGCCAGTTCCTCCGCCGGGACACCCAAACAGCATTTT
d_call: NA; j_call: TRBJ1-6; v_call: TRBV7-9; clone_size: NA; cdr3_aa: CASQWGDSPLHF; cdr3_nt: TGTGCCAGCCAATGGGGGGATTCACCCCTCCACTTT
d_call: TRBD1; j_call: TRBJ2-7; v_call: TRBV5-1; clone_size: NA; cdr3_aa: CASSTGTGSYEQYF; cdr3_nt: TGCGCCAGCAGTACCGGGACAGGGTCCTACGAGCAGTACTTC
d_call: TRBD2; j_call: TRBJ2-3; v_call: TRBV11-2; clone_size: NA; cdr3_aa: CASSLARGGTDTQYF; cdr3_nt: TGTGCCAGCAGCTTAGCACGGGGGGGGACAGATACGCAGTATTTT
d_call: NA; j_call: TRBJ2-1; v_call: TRBV6-1; clone_size: NA; cdr3_aa: CASRTGQGGKYEQFF; cdr3_nt: TGTGCCAGCAGGACCGGACAGGGAGGGAAGTATGAGCAGTTCTTC